The clone carrying this T cell receptor (beta chain) was counted a single time. Its antigen is currently unknown. This sample is drawn from a study of blood T cells in healthy people across ages. Study at large: There was about one barcoded beta molecule captured by template switching per two T cells. Whole-study results and caveats: Per million T cells, TCR beta diversity dropped roughly linearly as age increased.

Primed by a sample-barcoded 5' primer and a J-beta primer mix, a second PCR proceeded for about 6 to 12 cycles. TCRdb reanalysed the 5' RACE reads using MiXCR and keeps one entry per CDR3 protein. This table has 700,000 to 1,000,000 distinct CDR3 sequences, under 45% appearing once. This CDR3 contains 16 residues. Trimming removed 3 bases from V and 1 base from J, with 15 bases in between. The germline V gene has CDR1 KGHSH and CDR2 LQKENI. This rearrangement joins TRBV18 to TRBJ2-5; D possibly matches TRBD1 or TRBD2 (5 bases each). The source material was blood. The receptor comes from a man aged 60 to 75 in good health. The CDR3 loop reads CASSPGTPGTQETQYF. The CDR3 nucleotides read TGTGCCAGCTCACCTGGGACCCCGGGCACCCAAGAGACCCAGTACTTC.